This entry features one T cell receptor (beta chain) sequence. Antigen specificity is unknown. This sample stems from a study of long-term antiretroviral therapy in people with HIV. Overall study findings and caveats: Diversity rose after ART but stayed below transplant donor controls.

The assay, immunoSEQ v3.0, was run at survey level. Clones were read by immunoSEQ multiplex PCR, and TCRdb kept only the in-frame ones, dropping some. The sample has about 14,000 clones, less than 85% seen once. This CDR3 region has 13 residues. CDR1 and CDR2 (germline): WNHNN, SYGVQD (reference sequence). J gave up 6 bases and V 5 bases, and 5 bases lay outside the gene matches. Here the sequenced sample was unsorted PBMCs, taken 3.2 years before starting antiretroviral therapy. This sequence originates from a man between 40 and 49 years old with HIV. This chain uses TRBV10-1 with TRBJ1-1; the match to TRBD1 covers 8 bases. The CDR3 sequence is CASSFQGASEAFF. As DNA, the CDR3 is TGCGCCAGCAGTTTCCAGGGGGCCTCTGAAGCTTTCTTT.